The 15 T cell receptor beta chains presented below share a single source sample, sequenced in a study of cytomegalovirus exposure and HLA in healthy donors. Vbeta (60) and Jbeta (13) primers were used in the PCR. TCRdb's table, derived via immunoSEQ multiplex PCR, lists solely in-frame clones and lacks some. Of some 150,000 clones listed, around 77% are singletons. What was sequenced was PBMCs. These receptors were obtained from a female donor in good health and CMV-seronegative.

As regards this clone: Other DNA sequences in the same sample also yield this CDR3. The chain employs TRBV11-2 and TRBJ2-5; D not resolved. The germline V and J ends were trimmed by 4 bases and 2 bases, with 2 bases remaining between them. The CDR3 sequence is 11 residues long. Germline V lookup: CDR1 SGHAT, CDR2 FQNNGV. The CDR3 DNA sequence: TGTGCCAGCAGCTCACAAGAGACCCAGTACTTC. Protein: CASSSQETQYF.

This rearrangement joins TRBV16 to TRBJ1-6, with D perhaps TRBD1 (5 bases). CDR3 length: 14 residues. Germline-derived CDR1 and CDR2 are KGHSY and FQNENV. The V end lost 2 bases, the J end lost 5 bases, and 7 bases lay between the germline ends. CDR3 bases: TGTGCCAGCAGCCAACGCAGGGATAATTCACCCCTCCACTTT. Its protein product is CASSQRRDNSPLHF. The whole variable domain, remainder taken from reference TRBV16 and TRBJ1-6, is GEEVAQTPKHLVRGEGQKAKLYCAPIKGHSYVFWYQQVLKNEFKFLISFQNENVFDETGMPKERFSAKCLPNSPCSLEIQATKLEDSAVYFCASSQRRDNSPLHFGNGTRLTVT.

The rearrangement joins TRBV4-3 to TRBJ2-7; D perhaps matches TRBD2 (5 bases). Germline CDR1 is LGHNA and CDR2 is YSLEER. The CDR3 runs 16 residues. Trimming took off 0 bases at V and 5 bases at J, with 17 bases between the two ends. CDR3 in amino acids: CASSQDSTSAPHEQYF. CDR3 nucleotide sequence: TGCGCCAGCAGCCAAGATAGCACTAGTGCTCCCCACGAGCAGTACTTC.

The chain has TRBV5-1 and TRBJ2-2; the match to TRBD1 covers 8 bases. The CDR3 is 17 residues long. Germline V CDR1 and CDR2: SGHRS, YFSETQ. The junction had 8 bases not matched to a gene; V was cut back by 2 bases and J by 2 bases. In nucleotides, the CDR3 is TGCGCCAGCAGCTTCTCTGGGGGACAGGCCAACACCGGGGAGCTGTTTTTT. Protein sequence: CASSFSGGQANTGELFF.

This rearrangement joins TRBV9 to TRBJ2-3; 14 bases agree with TRBD2. This CDR3 comprises 17 residues. Germline trimming cut 3 bases from V and 6 bases from J; bases unmatched to any gene: 9. CDR1 is SGDLS, CDR2 YYNGEE, per germline. CDR3 DNA: TGTGCCAGCAGCGGACGACTAGCGGGGGGGCCTATGGATACGCAGTATTTT. This gives the protein CASSGRLAGGPMDTQYF. Variable domain in full (rest from reference TRBV9 and TRBJ2-3): DSGVTQTPKHLITATGQRVTLRCSPRSGDLSVYWYQQSLDQGLQFLIQYYNGEERAKGNILERFSAQQFPDLHSELNLSSLELGDSALYFCASSGRLAGGPMDTQYFGPGTRLTVL.

This clone appeared a single time. This rearrangement joins TRBV30 to TRBJ1-2; the match to TRBD1 covers 8 bases. CDR3 length equals 14 residues. CDR1 and CDR2 (germline): GTSNPN, SVGIG (reference sequence). The J segment lost 5 bases and the V segment lost 3 bases, leaving 8 bases of the junction unmatched. CDR3 sequence reads: CAWRRTGTGYGYTF. CDR3 sequence (DNA): TGTGCCTGGAGACGAACCGGGACAGGATATGGCTACACCTTC.

The rearrangement links TRBV19 to TRBJ2-6; possibly TRBD2 for D (6 bases). This CDR3 region has 19 residues. CDR1 LNHDA and CDR2 SQIVND come from the germline V gene (reference sequence). The V and J ends lost 1 base and 0 bases respectively, with 16 bases between them. In DNA, the CDR3 is TGTGCCAGTAGTATAGTCCGGGACTTCCCGTCCTCTGGGGCCAACGTCCTGACTTTC. Its translation: CASSIVRDFPSSGANVLTF.

The chain joins TRBV7-2 to TRBJ2-7; 16 nucleotides align to TRBD2. The germline CDR1 and CDR2 sequences are SGHTA and FQGNSA. With 4 bases clipped from V and 5 bases from J, the junction kept 2 bases outside the gene matches. There are 15 residues in the CDR3. Here the CDR3 DNA reads TGTGCCAGCAGCTCGGGACTAGCGGGGGGGCACGAGCAGTACTTC. Protein: CASSSGLAGGHEQYF.

V usage is TRBV12-5 and J usage is TRBJ2-5, with TRBD1 identical over 9 bases. The CDR3 is made up of 15 amino acids. Germline CDR1 LGHNT, CDR2 FRNRAP. Unmatched junction bases numbered 4, after V lost 3 bases and J lost 2 bases. This chain's CDR3 is CASGFGTGRQETQYF. The DNA of the CDR3 is TGTGCTAGTGGTTTCGGGACAGGGCGGCAAGAGACCCAGTACTTC.

This chain connects TRBV30 to TRBJ2-5; 12 nucleotides agree with TRBD2. This CDR3 comprises 15 residues. Germline CDR1 is GTSNPN and CDR2 is SVGIG (reference sequence). V lost 1 base, J lost 4 bases, and 4 bases stayed unmatched. CDR3 sequence reads: CAWSGTSGIRETQYF. The CDR3 DNA sequence: TGTGCCTGGAGTGGGACTAGCGGGATTAGAGAGACCCAGTACTTC.

In the case of this clone: At one of its ends the junction is not consistent with the germline gene, which may arise from a read error. The V gene is TRBV7-9, the J gene TRBJ1-4, with 11 bases fitting TRBD1. Germline V lookup: CDR1 SEHNR, CDR2 FQNEAQ (reference sequence). The CDR3 covers 15 residues. The CDR3 here is CSSSPRTGGNEKLFF. The CDR3 DNA reads as TGTTCCAGCAGCCCCAGGACAGGGGGCAATGAAAAACTGTTTTTT.

The CDR3 is CASSLRGRGDGKNSPLHF. CDR3 bases: TGTGCCAGCAGCTTAAGGGGCCGGGGGGACGGGAAGAATTCACCCCTCCACTTT. The chain joins TRBV7-6 to TRBJ1-6; weak D call: TRBD1 (5 bases). CDR1 is SGHVS, CDR2 FNYEAQ, per germline. This CDR3 contains 18 residues. Trimming removed 2 bases from V and 7 bases from J, with 21 bases in between.

This clone was counted once. The J gene is TRBJ2-2, the V gene TRBV7-2, with 14 bases aligning to TRBD2. This CDR3 contains 17 residues. V lost 0 bases, J lost 8 bases, and 5 bases stayed unmatched. Germline CDR1 reads SGHTA; CDR2 reads FQGNSA. DNA of the CDR3: TGTGCCAGCAGCTTAGCTGGACTAGCGGGGGGAGGGGGGGAGCTGTTTTTT. This encodes CASSLAGLAGGGGELFF.

The chain uses TRBV30 and TRBJ2-3; TRBD2 is a possible D gene (5 bases). Deletions cut 2 bases from V and 5 bases from J, with 8 bases between. The germline V gene encodes CDR1 GTSNPN and CDR2 SVGIG (reference sequence). The CDR3 runs to 12 residues. The CDR3 protein is CAWSLAGDTQYF. In DNA, the CDR3 is TGTGCCTGGAGTCTGGCGGGAGATACGCAGTATTTT.

This chain links TRBV6-1 with TRBJ2-3, with 7 bases fitting TRBD2. This CDR3 comprises 16 residues. Germline V gene sequence: CDR1 MNHNS, CDR2 SASEGT. Germline trimming cut 3 bases from V and 2 bases from J; bases unmatched to any gene: 8. CDR3 in DNA: TGTGCCAGCAGTGACTTCAGCGGGGCCTACACAGATACGCAGTATTTT. It encodes CASSDFSGAYTDTQYF.